These T cell receptor beta chains were read from a single sample in a study of graft-versus-host responses after intestinal transplantation. The antigens these receptors bind are not known. TCRdb's copy holds only in-frame clones and misses some; the assay was immunoSEQ multiplex PCR. Here the sample spans about 120,000 clones, over 80% being singletons. The sample was unstimulated CD4+ T cells sorted from spleen or lymph node cells, taken before intestinal transplant. Receptors originate from a human donor who received an intestinal transplant. Each CDR3 is given without its conserved first and last residue.

>TRBV29-1
SGGAGWDTEAF
>TRBV28
ASSIRFRGRSGNEQF
>TRBV7-8
ASSFGFSTNRPYEQY
>TRBV14
ASSPGGGRQPQH
>TRBV10-3
AISAQGNYGYT
>TRBV15
ATSRGGKGTDTQY
>TRBV6-1
ASSGADSGRETQY
>TRBV5-5
ASSLGPYGYT
>TRBV7-9
ATIRQGSSYEQY
>TRBV18
ASSPRGTGDETQY
>TRBV15
ATSRDSRVSSYT
>TRBV28
ASSWPGQVAYGYT
>TRBV28
ASSWTSYEQY
>TRBV5-1
ASTQRESSYNEQF
>TRBV25-1
ASSARGDSGGYEQY
>TRBV5-4
ASSFLGHSRSTDTQY
>TRBV5-1
ASSLQGSLDEQY
>TRBV28
ASRGRRGELF
>TRBV5-1
ASSSGGGVVTYEQY
>TRBV6-5
ASVSSYTDTQY
>TRBV15
ATSRDRAGSSQETQY
>TRBV9
ASSPGGFTEAF
>TRBV19
ASRAIQGALFSGANVLT
>TRBV6-6
ASSYYYGYT
>TRBV9
ASSVGEPRLTDTQY
>TRBV2
ASRDLTVRNTEAF
>TRBV25-1
ASSESGQGGFYGYT